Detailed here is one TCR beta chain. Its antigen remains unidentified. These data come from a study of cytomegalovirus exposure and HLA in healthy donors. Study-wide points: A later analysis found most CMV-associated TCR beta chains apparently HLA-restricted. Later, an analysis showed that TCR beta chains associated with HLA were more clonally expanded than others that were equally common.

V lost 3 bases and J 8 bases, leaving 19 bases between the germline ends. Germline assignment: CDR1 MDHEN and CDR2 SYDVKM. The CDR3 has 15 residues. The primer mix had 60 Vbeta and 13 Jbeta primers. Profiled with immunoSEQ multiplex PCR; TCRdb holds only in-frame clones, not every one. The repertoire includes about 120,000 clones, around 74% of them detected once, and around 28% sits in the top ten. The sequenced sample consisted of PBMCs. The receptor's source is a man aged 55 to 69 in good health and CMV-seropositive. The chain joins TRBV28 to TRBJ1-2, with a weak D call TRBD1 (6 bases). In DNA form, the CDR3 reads TGTGCCAGCAGTTTCAATACAGGGCAATTCTCCGGCTACACCTTC. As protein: CASSFNTGQFSGYTF.